What follows is one T cell receptor (beta chain) and its context. This may arise from a read error, as a much more abundant clone is one base away. This sample stems from a study of T cells in Graves' hyperthyroidism and ophthalmopathy. Study summary: The initial diagnosis was the point when peripheral blood was collected, ahead of any treatment.

Regions amplified from RNA transcripts were the TCR beta CDR3 regions. First-round RT-PCR with HTBI primers amplified the TCR CDR3 region. MiXCR was run by TCRdb on the multiplex PCR reads, yielding one entry per CDR3 protein. Of 300,000 to 450,000 distinct CDR3 sequences in the sample, approximately 13% were seen once. CDR1 and CDR2 (germline): MDHEN, SYDVKM. Unmatched junction bases numbered 4, after V lost 4 bases and J lost 5 bases. The CDR3 is 14 amino acids. The sequence derives from a man aged 25 to 40 with Graves' hyperthyroidism that later progressed to Graves' ophthalmopathy. This rearrangement joins TRBV28 to TRBJ2-1; 8 bases agree with TRBD1. The sample taken for sequencing was blood. This CDR3 is CASSSRTGNNEQFF. The DNA for the CDR3 is TGTGCCAGCAGTTCCCGGACAGGGAACAATGAGCAGTTCTTC.